This T cell receptor beta chain was documented in a study of blood T cell repertoires in COVID-19. Study background: Spain, Italy and the United States supplied samples that represented acute and convalescent COVID-19. T cells, B-cell-depleted T cells, or PBMCs supplied cDNA or gDNA.

Per the study methods: Reference gene primer amplification gave nucleated cell count estimates. Method: immunoSEQ multiplex PCR; TCRdb's copy keeps in-frame clones and lacks some. The V and J calls and clone size come from that table; D and trimming were worked out from the DNA. The data contain about 18,000 clones, about 90% of them seen just once; the ten biggest clones take up less than 20%. Looked up from germline, CDR1 is KGHDR and CDR2 is SFDVKD. The CDR3 runs to 15 residues. V gave up 5 bases and J gave up 2 bases, with 14 bases separating them. The TCR sequence derives from a man between 45 and 60 years old with active COVID-19. Material for sequencing was peripheral blood. The rearrangement uses TRBV24-1 and TRBJ1-2, with D perhaps TRBD1 (6 bases). CDR3 in amino acids: CATSGGGPWNYGYTF. CDR3 nucleotides: TGTGCCACCAGTGGGGGGGGGCCGTGGAACTATGGCTACACCTTC.